The 27 T cell receptor beta chains below all came from one sample that was sequenced in a study of molecular identifiers for immune sequencing clone quantification. TCRdb used MiXCR to reprocess the PCR reads, holding one entry per CDR3 protein. Of 35,000 or so distinct CDR3 sequences listed, approximately 19% are singletons. The sample taken for sequencing was naive CD8+ T cells from blood, with Jurkat cell RNA spiked in. Specified subset: FACS-sorted CD8+CD4-CCR7+CD45RA+ naive T cells. The receptors here all came from a human donor in good health. Some libraries in this study had Jurkat cell RNA spiked in.

Worth noting for this clonotype: The junction differs from germline at one of its ends, possibly a read error. The V gene is TRBV30, the J gene TRBJ2-5; D uncertain. Germline V gene data show CDR1 as GTSNPN and CDR2 as SVGIG (reference sequence). There are 15 residues in the CDR3. The chain's CDR3 is CAWSLEEFNQDTQYF. The CDR3 DNA reads as TGTGCCTGGAGTCTAGAAGAATTTAACCAAGACACCCAGTACTTT.

On this clonotype: A much larger clone is a single base away; this may be a read error. CDR3 DNA sequence: TGCAGCGCCGTGGGGGGGGCGGGTTATAGCACTGAAGCTTTCTTT. Its protein product is CSAVGGAGYSTEAFF. The V and J genes are TRBV29-1 and TRBJ1-1; the D gene is possibly TRBD1 (6 bases). The V and J ends lost 7 bases and 4 bases respectively, with 22 bases between them. The CDR3 is 15 amino acids. Germline CDR1 is SQVTM and CDR2 is ANQGSEA.

In the case of this clonotype: Possible read error: a much larger clone is one base away. J is TRBJ2-1 and V is TRBV4-2; D is unresolved. CDR1 and CDR2 (germline): LGHNA, YNFKEQ. This CDR3 spans 12 amino acids. In DNA form, the CDR3 reads TGTGCCAGCAGCCAGAGCTACAATGAGCGGTTCTTC. Its protein product is CASSQSYNERFF.

This clonotype was seen at least ten times. The chain couples TRBV7-9 to TRBJ2-5, with D possibly TRBD2 on 5 matching bases. Germline CDR1 and CDR2: SEHNR and FQNEAQ (reference sequence). The CDR3 is 13 residues long. Trimming took 5 bases from V and 5 from J, leaving 12 bases between them. This chain's CDR3 is CASSPTSSETQYF. The CDR3 region has the DNA TGTGCCAGCAGCCCTACTAGTTCGGAGACCCAGTACTTC.

At least ten counts were recorded for this clonotype. DNA of the CDR3: TGTGCCAGCAGCTCTTCGACAGGGGTTCAGCCCCAGCATTTT. Protein: CASSSSTGVQPQHF. The chain employs TRBV7-9 and TRBJ1-5; 8 bases match TRBD1. With V trimmed by 4 bases and J by 6 bases, 5 bases remained unmatched. Per the germline V gene, CDR1 is SEHNR and CDR2 is FQNEAQ (reference sequence). CDR3 length: 14 amino acids.

This clonotype was detected ten times or more. In nucleotides, the CDR3 is TGTGCCAGCAGTTTTATCCATAGCACAGATACGCAGTATTTT. It encodes CASSFIHSTDTQYF. The chain combines TRBV27 with TRBJ2-3; no firm D call. V lost 3 bases to trimming and J lost 0 bases, with 7 bases between them. The CDR3 consists of 14 residues. Germline V lookup: CDR1 MNHEY, CDR2 SMNVEV (reference sequence).

This clonotype was observed a few times. The genes are TRBV5-1 and TRBJ2-3, with 10 bases lining up with TRBD1. The V gene end was trimmed by 4 bases and the J gene end by 1 base; junction bases not matched to a gene: 15. The CDR3 consists of 19 residues. Germline CDR1 SGHRS, CDR2 YFSETQ. The CDR3 DNA reads as TGCGCCAGCAGCCAACCGGGACAGGGGAGGGAATTAGGCACAGATACGCAGTATTTT. Protein product: CASSQPGQGRELGTDTQYF. Full variable domain (rest looked up from reference TRBV5-1 and TRBJ2-3): KAGVTQTPRYLIKTRGQQVTLSCSPISGHRSVSWYQQTPGQGLQFLFEYFSETQRNKGNFPGRFSGRQFSNSRSEMNVSTLELGDSALYLCASSQPGQGRELGTDTQYFGPGTRLTVL.

This clonotype was seen repeatedly, ten times or more. The V call is TRBV19, the J call TRBJ2-3; 7 bases align to TRBD2. This CDR3 has 14 residues. CDR1 is LNHDA and CDR2 is SQIVND in the germline V gene (reference sequence). The J segment lost 4 bases and the V segment lost 4 bases, leaving 5 bases of the junction unmatched. CDR3 sequence (DNA): TGTGCCAGTAGTAGTAGCGGGTTTCCAGATACGCAGTATTTT. This encodes CASSSSGFPDTQYF.

This clonotype was seen repeatedly, ten times or more. The rearrangement uses TRBV3-1 and TRBJ2-5, with D uncertain. Per the germline V gene, CDR1 is LGHDT and CDR2 is YNNKEL (reference sequence). The length of the CDR3 is 15 residues. V was clipped by 1 base and J by 5 bases, with 14 bases between them. As DNA, the CDR3 is TGTGCCAGCAGCCAAGGGGGTCGGTCGGCGGAGACCCAGTACTTC. This sequence encodes CASSQGGRSAETQYF.

This clonotype was counted only a few times. The rearrangement uses TRBV27 and TRBJ1-1, with no clear D. The germline CDR1 and CDR2 sequences are MNHEY and SMNVEV (reference sequence). The ends were cut back, 1 base at V and 0 bases at J, with 9 bases in the middle. The CDR3 totals 15 residues. The DNA for the CDR3 is TGTGCCAGCAGTTTATTAGGCAACATGAACACTGAAGCTTTCTTT. Encoded protein: CASSLLGNMNTEAFF.

The sample holds many counts of this clonotype. The chain recombines TRBV6-2 or TRBV6-3 with TRBJ2-7; 7 positions match TRBD1. CDR1 and CDR2 (germline): MNHEY, SVGEGT. V lost 2 bases, J lost 3 bases, and 1 base stayed unmatched. The CDR3 is made up of 13 amino acids. The CDR3 loop reads CASSYRQGYEQYF. The DNA for the CDR3 is TGTGCCAGCAGTTACCGACAGGGCTACGAGCAGTACTTC.

This clonotype was recorded at least ten times. The chain joins TRBV9 to TRBJ2-3, with no clear D. Trimming left V 3 bases short and J 0 bases short, with 11 bases between. Germline V gene data show CDR1 as SGDLS and CDR2 as YYNGEE. The CDR3 length is 15 residues. The CDR3 loop is CASSGEVTSTDTQYF. The CDR3, as DNA: TGTGCCAGCAGCGGGGAAGTCACTAGCACAGATACGCAGTATTTT.

This clonotype was seen many times. The chain carries TRBV12-3 or TRBV12-4 and TRBJ2-3; D is perhaps TRBD1 (6 bases). Between the trimmed V and J ends, which lost 8 bases and 6 bases, there was a span of 12 bases. The CDR3 totals 12 residues. The CDR3 DNA sequence: TGTGCCAGCGCCTCAGGGGCCGATACGCAGTATTTT. Its protein is CASASGADTQYF.

This clonotype was seen only once. This may come from a read error, since a much larger clone is one base off. The rearrangement joins TRBV7-7 to TRBJ2-2; D is unclear. The CDR3 has 13 residues. Germline CDR1 SSHAT, CDR2 FNYEAQ (reference sequence). CDR3 DNA: TGTGTCAGCAGCTTAGAAAGTTCCGGGGAGCTGTTTTTT. Its protein product is CVSSLESSGELFF.

As concerns this clonotype: A much larger clone is a single base away; this may be a read error. The rearrangement uses TRBV28 and TRBJ1-5; 10 bases map to TRBD1. The V gene end was trimmed by 4 bases and the J gene end by 6 bases; junction bases not matched to a gene: 3. The CDR3 is made up of 14 amino acids. The V gene's germline CDR1 is MDHEN and CDR2 SYDVKM. CDR3 bases: TGTGCCAGCAGTTGTGACAGGGGGCTTCAGCCCCAGCATTTT. This translates into CASSCDRGLQPQHF.

In this sample, this clonotype turned up many times. The V and J genes are TRBV5-4 and TRBJ2-1; 12 bases are shared with TRBD2. V gave up 5 bases and J gave up 6 bases; unmatched junction bases: 12. Germline loops: CDR1 SGHNT, CDR2 YYREEE (reference sequence). This CDR3 has 17 amino acids. The CDR3 DNA reads as TGTGCCAGCAGTCTACTAGCGGGAGGAGGGATAGTCAATGAGCAGTTCTTC. This gives the protein CASSLLAGGGIVNEQFF.

In regard to this clonotype: A much larger clone sits a single nucleotide away, making a read error possible. The final CDR3 position lacks the conserved phenylalanine or tryptophan, pointing to a likely read error. J is TRBJ2-3 and V is TRBV5-6; TRBD1 aligns across 11 bases. The CDR3 spans 17 residues. J lost 5 bases, V lost 4 bases, and 12 bases had no gene match. Per the germline V gene, CDR1 is SGHDT and CDR2 is YYEEEE. The CDR3 nucleotides read TGTGCCAGCAGCACGGTACCAGGGACAGGGGGTTTAGATACGCAGTATTTG. The encoded protein is CASSTVPGTGGLDTQYL.

V gene TRBV7-2 combines with J gene TRBJ1-6, with D unclear. This CDR3 has 13 residues. Trimming took off 5 bases at V and 9 bases at J, with 11 bases between the two ends. The germline CDR1 and CDR2 sequences are SGHTA and FQGNSA. CDR3: CASSLHGLSPLHF. CDR3 DNA sequence: TGTGCCAGCAGCCTTCATGGACTTTCACCCCTCCACTTT.

On this clonotype: With a much larger clone just one base away, this may be a read error. The chain joins TRBV20-1 to TRBJ1-5; the D is unclear. The CDR3 runs 14 residues. Germline lookup yields CDR1 DFQATT and CDR2 SNEGSKA (reference sequence). Trimming stripped 0 bases from V and 11 bases from J, with 17 bases between. The CDR3 nucleotides are TGCAGTGCTAGAGAGGAGGGTCAATGGCAGTCCCAGCATTTT. This codes for CSAREEGQWQSQHF.

This clonotype was detected ten times or more. The chain employs TRBV28 and TRBJ2-3; 16 bases align to TRBD2. V shed 5 bases, J shed 4 bases, and the junction held 9 bases outside the gene matches. The CDR3 consists of 18 residues. The germline CDR1 and CDR2 sequences are MDHEN and SYDVKM. DNA for the CDR3: TGTGCCAGCAGTCCCGGGACTAGCGGGAGGGCCGGGGCAGATACGCAGTATTTT. This gives the protein CASSPGTSGRAGADTQYF.

This clonotype has only a few counts. V is TRBV28 and J is TRBJ2-5, with D maybe TRBD1 (6 bases). Trimming stripped 5 bases from V and 3 bases from J, with 28 bases between. Per the germline V gene, CDR1 is MDHEN and CDR2 is SYDVKM. This CDR3 region has 19 residues. The CDR3 loop reads CASSQRTYRTDSEKETQYF. In DNA form, the CDR3 reads TGTGCCAGCAGTCAGCGGACCTACAGAACGGACAGTGAAAAAGAGACCCAGTACTTC.

Note on this clonotype: A much larger clone differs by one base, so this may be a read error. This CDR3 is missing its conserved last phenylalanine or tryptophan, likely due to a read error. The rearrangement joins TRBV12-3 or TRBV12-4 to TRBJ2-3, with D perhaps TRBD1 or TRBD2 (6 bases each). The CDR3 covers 16 residues. The V gene lost 2 bases and the J gene lost 7 bases, with 19 bases spanning the gap. The CDR3: CASSLWDIAGGNTQYL. The CDR3 DNA reads TGTGCCAGCAGTTTATGGGACATAGCCGGGGGAAATACGCAGTATCTT.

In this sample, this clonotype turned up many times. This chain joins TRBV5-6 and TRBJ2-3; TRBD1 aligns across 7 bases. The germline gives CDR1 SGHDT, CDR2 YYEEEE. This CDR3 has 15 amino acids. V was pared by 5 bases and J by 0 bases, with 6 bases of the junction left unmatched. The CDR3 DNA follows: TGTGCCAGCAGGACCGGGACAGCTAGCACAGATACGCAGTATTTT. Amino acids: CASRTGTASTDTQYF.

A remark on this clonotype: A clone one base away is much larger, so this may be a read error. This chain uses TRBV20-1 with TRBJ1-2; D call uncertain. Germline V gene data show CDR1 as DFQATT and CDR2 as SNEGSKA (reference sequence). The V end was cut by 0 bases, the J end by 5 bases, with 25 bases between. The CDR3 runs to 18 residues. The CDR3 reads CSARDLAGNGEERYGYTF. The CDR3 DNA reads as TGCAGTGCTAGAGATCTCGCGGGGAACGGGGAGGAGCGGTATGGCTACACCTTC.

This clonotype was seen a single time. A single base separates this from a much larger clone, so it may be a read error. The genes are TRBV9 and TRBJ2-3; D perhaps matches TRBD2 (5 bases). The CDR3 consists of 17 residues. Trimming left V 4 bases short and J 2 bases short, with 20 bases between. The germline V gene encodes CDR1 SGDLS and CDR2 YYNGEE. The CDR3 spells CASSPYAGGPPTDTQYF. The CDR3 DNA follows: TGTGCCAGCAGCCCCTACGCCGGCGGGCCCCCCACAGATACGCAGTATTTT.

The J gene is TRBJ2-3, the V gene TRBV27; no definite D call. V dropped 7 bases and J dropped 5 bases, with 13 bases sitting between them. CDR1 is MNHEY and CDR2 is SMNVEV in the germline V gene (reference sequence). This CDR3 comprises 13 residues. The CDR3 region has the DNA TGTGCCAGCACCGGGTCGCCGGGAGATACGCAGTATTTT. It encodes CASTGSPGDTQYF.

This clonotype has ten or more counts. The rearrangement uses TRBV20-1 and TRBJ1-2; D may be TRBD1 (5 bases). Trimming stripped 3 bases from V and 4 bases from J, with 9 bases between. This CDR3 region has 12 residues. Germline V gives CDR1 DFQATT, CDR2 SNEGSKA (reference sequence). The CDR3 here is CSARDTSYGYTF. CDR3 nucleotides: TGCAGTGCTAGGGACACTAGCTATGGCTACACCTTC.